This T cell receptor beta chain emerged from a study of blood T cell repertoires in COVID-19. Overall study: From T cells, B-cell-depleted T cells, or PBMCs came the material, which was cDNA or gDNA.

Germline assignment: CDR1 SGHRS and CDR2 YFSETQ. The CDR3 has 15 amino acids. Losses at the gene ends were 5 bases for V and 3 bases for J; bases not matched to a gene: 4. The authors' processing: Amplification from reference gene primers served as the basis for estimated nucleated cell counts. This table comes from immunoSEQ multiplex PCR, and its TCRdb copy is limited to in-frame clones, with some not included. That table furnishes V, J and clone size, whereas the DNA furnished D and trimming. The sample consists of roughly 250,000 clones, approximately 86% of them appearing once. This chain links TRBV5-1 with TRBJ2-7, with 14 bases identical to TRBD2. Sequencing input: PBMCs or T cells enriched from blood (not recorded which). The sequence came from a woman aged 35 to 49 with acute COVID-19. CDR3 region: CASSAGTSGSYEQYF. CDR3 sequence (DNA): TGCGCCAGCAGTGCCGGGACTAGCGGGAGCTACGAGCAGTACTTC.